A selection of T cell receptor beta chains follows, all from one sample in a study of blood T cells in healthy people across ages. Via MiXCR, TCRdb re-called the 5' RACE reads, giving one row per CDR3 protein. This table has approximately 1.5 million distinct CDR3 sequences, around 40% appearing once. Material for sequencing was blood. These receptors were obtained from a woman under 30 in good health. The CDR3 runs from the conserved cysteine through the conserved F or W. Fields, in order: CDR3 protein, CDR3 DNA, CDR3 length, J gene, V gene, D gene, clone size. D genes are given only for firm matches. The size field is filled for only some rows; it gives once, few, many or a size class.

cdr3_aa: CASSTSGVKETQYF
cdr3_nt: TGTGCCAGCAGTACTAGCGGGGTAAAAGAGACCCAGTACTTC
cdr3_length: 14
j_call: TRBJ2-5
v_call: TRBV7-2
d_call: TRBD2
clone_size: .

cdr3_aa: CSVELLAGLTDTQYF
cdr3_nt: TGCAGCGTTGAGCTGCTAGCGGGGCTCACAGATACGCAGTATTTT
cdr3_length: 15
j_call: TRBJ2-3
v_call: TRBV29-1
d_call: TRBD2
clone_size: .

cdr3_aa: CASSLVRQALISSGANVLTF
cdr3_nt: TGTGCCAGCAGCTTAGTTAGACAGGCTTTGATTAGCTCTGGGGCCAACGTCCTGACTTTC
cdr3_length: 20
j_call: TRBJ2-6
v_call: TRBV7-2
d_call: .
clone_size: once

cdr3_aa: CASSHLSGRSYNEQFF
cdr3_nt: TGTGCCAGCAGCCACCTTAGCGGGCGGTCCTACAATGAGCAGTTCTTC
cdr3_length: 16
j_call: TRBJ2-1
v_call: TRBV3-1
d_call: TRBD2
clone_size: .

cdr3_aa: CASSYSGTGCEQYF
cdr3_nt: TGTGCCAGCAGTTACTCGGGGACAGGCTGCGAGCAGTACTTC
cdr3_length: 14
j_call: TRBJ2-7
v_call: TRBV6-2/TRBV6-3
d_call: TRBD1
clone_size: .

cdr3_aa: CASSAQGITYEQYF
cdr3_nt: TGTGCCAGCAGCGCTCAGGGTATCACCTACGAGCAGTACTTC
cdr3_length: 14
j_call: TRBJ2-7
v_call: TRBV6-6
d_call: .
clone_size: few

cdr3_aa: CASSLIGRNTEAFF
cdr3_nt: TGTGCCAGCAGCCTAATTGGCAGGAACACTGAAGCTTTCTTT
cdr3_length: 14
j_call: TRBJ1-1
v_call: TRBV7-3
d_call: .
clone_size: .

cdr3_aa: CSARKLSGVDEQYF
cdr3_nt: TGCAGTGCTAGGAAGCTAAGTGGGGTCGATGAGCAGTACTTC
cdr3_length: 14
j_call: TRBJ2-7
v_call: TRBV20-1
d_call: .
clone_size: many

cdr3_aa: CSAPQGKEAFF
cdr3_nt: TGCAGCGCGCCACAGGGAAAGGAAGCTTTCTTT
cdr3_length: 11
j_call: TRBJ1-1
v_call: TRBV29-1
d_call: .
clone_size: once

cdr3_aa: CASSRQNQETQYF
cdr3_nt: TGTGCCAGCAGCCGACAGAACCAAGAGACCCAGTACTTC
cdr3_length: 13
j_call: TRBJ2-5
v_call: TRBV16
d_call: .
clone_size: few

cdr3_aa: CAMLGGANVLTF
cdr3_nt: TGTGCCATGTTGGGAGGGGCCAACGTCCTGACTTTC
cdr3_length: 12
j_call: TRBJ2-6
v_call: TRBV10-3
d_call: .
clone_size: .

cdr3_aa: CSAVNRSNYGYTF
cdr3_nt: TGCAGTGCTGTAAACAGGAGTAACTATGGCTACACCTTC
cdr3_length: 13
j_call: TRBJ1-2
v_call: TRBV20-1
d_call: .
clone_size: many

cdr3_aa: CAISESNGFVYNEQYF
cdr3_nt: TGTGCCATCAGTGAGTCGAACGGGTTTGTCTACAATGAGCAGTACTTC
cdr3_length: 16
j_call: TRBJ2-7
v_call: TRBV10-3
d_call: .
clone_size: .

cdr3_aa: CASSLAGPNEQFF
cdr3_nt: TGTGCCAGCAGTTTAGCGGGGCCTAATGAGCAGTTCTTC
cdr3_length: 13
j_call: TRBJ2-1
v_call: TRBV12-3/TRBV12-4
d_call: .
clone_size: many

cdr3_aa: CASSQVWRGRNTGELFF
cdr3_nt: TGTGCCAGCAGCCAAGTTTGGCGGGGGAGAAATACCGGGGAGCTGTTTTTT
cdr3_length: 17
j_call: TRBJ2-2
v_call: TRBV14
d_call: TRBD2
clone_size: .

cdr3_aa: CASSQDAYLGTDTQYF
cdr3_nt: TGTGCCAGCAGCCAAGATGCGTATCTAGGCACAGATACGCAGTATTTT
cdr3_length: 16
j_call: TRBJ2-3
v_call: TRBV14
d_call: .
clone_size: .

cdr3_aa: CATSRAPSGDTQYF
cdr3_nt: TGTGCCACCAGCAGGGCCCCTAGCGGAGATACGCAGTATTTT
cdr3_length: 14
j_call: TRBJ2-3
v_call: TRBV15
d_call: TRBD2
clone_size: .

cdr3_aa: CASTASGGNQPQHF
cdr3_nt: TGTGCCAGTACTGCTTCGGGTGGCAATCAGCCCCAGCATTTT
cdr3_length: 14
j_call: TRBJ1-5
v_call: TRBV18
d_call: .
clone_size: few

cdr3_aa: CASSQGPVGATQYF
cdr3_nt: TGTGCCAGCAGCCAGGGACCGGTTGGAGCGACCCAGTACTTC
cdr3_length: 14
j_call: TRBJ2-5
v_call: TRBV3-1
d_call: .
clone_size: .

cdr3_aa: CASSCSNYNEQFF
cdr3_nt: TGTGCCAGCAGTTGTAGTAACTACAATGAGCAGTTCTTC
cdr3_length: 13
j_call: TRBJ2-1
v_call: TRBV12-3/TRBV12-4
d_call: .
clone_size: .

cdr3_aa: CASSFLAGGTNEQYF
cdr3_nt: TGCGCCAGCAGCTTTCTAGCGGGAGGCACCAATGAGCAGTACTTC
cdr3_length: 15
j_call: TRBJ2-7
v_call: TRBV5-1
d_call: TRBD2
clone_size: .

cdr3_aa: CASSLVIQTRGYGYTF
cdr3_nt: TGTGCCAGCAGCTTAGTTATTCAAACTAGGGGCTATGGCTACACCTTC
cdr3_length: 16
j_call: TRBJ1-2
v_call: TRBV7-2
d_call: .
clone_size: .

cdr3_aa: CASSERTDGNYEQYF
cdr3_nt: TGTGCCAGCAGTGAACGGACAGATGGGAACTACGAGCAGTACTTC
cdr3_length: 15
j_call: TRBJ2-7
v_call: TRBV25-1
d_call: .
clone_size: .

cdr3_aa: CSASIWTWSNQPQHF
cdr3_nt: TGCAGTGCTAGCATCTGGACATGGAGCAATCAGCCCCAGCATTTT
cdr3_length: 15
j_call: TRBJ1-5
v_call: TRBV20-1
d_call: .
clone_size: .

cdr3_aa: CASNRGQETQYF
cdr3_nt: TGTGCCAGCAACCGGGGTCAAGAGACCCAGTACTTC
cdr3_length: 12
j_call: TRBJ2-5
v_call: TRBV5-4
d_call: .
clone_size: .

cdr3_aa: CSVEKQENTEAFF
cdr3_nt: TGCAGCGTGGAGAAACAGGAGAACACTGAAGCTTTCTTT
cdr3_length: 13
j_call: TRBJ1-1
v_call: TRBV29-1
d_call: .
clone_size: .

cdr3_aa: CSARARIAGNEQYF
cdr3_nt: TGCAGTGCTAGAGCCCGAATAGCGGGCAATGAGCAGTACTTC
cdr3_length: 14
j_call: TRBJ2-7
v_call: TRBV20-1
d_call: TRBD2
clone_size: .